The subject of this entry is one T cell receptor (beta chain). Its target is not known. The junction departs from germline at one end; a sequencing error may be responsible. This entry is derived from a study of immune evolution from preneoplasia to lung adenocarcinoma. CDR3 length: 14 amino acids. Germline V gives CDR1 SSHAT, CDR2 FNYEAQ (reference sequence). The study's findings and limits: Normal lung had the highest top T cell clone frequencies.

Generated by immunoSEQ multiplex PCR, the TCRdb table keeps only in-frame clones and is missing some. The data contain about 16,000 clones, 75% to 90% of them singletons. Sequencing input: FFPE invasive lung adenocarcinoma tissue. The chain links TRBV7-7 to TRBJ2-5; 9 positions agree with TRBD1. The sequence was collected from a person between 70 and 80 years old with invasive lung adenocarcinoma. The CDR3, as DNA: TGTGCTAGCAGCTTGGGGACAGGGTTTGAGACCCAGTACTTC. It yields the protein CASSLGTGFETQYF.